This T cell receptor beta chain originates from a study of blood T cell repertoires in COVID-19. Overall study context: Specimens from acute and convalescent COVID-19 originated in the United States, Italy and Spain. In each case, the material was cDNA or gDNA derived from T cells, B-cell-depleted T cells, or PBMCs.

Per the original methods: Reference gene primer amplification in the assay estimated nucleated cell counts. The data were produced by immunoSEQ multiplex PCR, yet TCRdb's version contains in-frame clones alone and is incomplete. V and J calls and clone size are those listed in that table; D and trimming were worked out from the DNA. Of about 68,000 clones in the sample, 86% were seen once. Sample: peripheral blood. The receptor's source is a man aged 25 to 40 with acute or convalescent COVID-19.

CDR3 coding DNA: TGTGCCAGCAGTGTAGGACAGGGTTTGGGCTACACCTTC. It codes for CASSVGQGLGYTF. The chain is built from TRBV28 and TRBJ1-2; 8 bases agree with TRBD1. Trimming removed 5 bases from V and 8 bases from J; junction bases left unmatched: 7. CDR1 and CDR2 (germline): MDHEN, SYDVKM. This CDR3 has 13 amino acids.